A single sample is the source of the 15 T cell receptor beta chains below, sequenced in a study of siplizumab effects on memory and regulatory T cells. Libraries were prepared by immunoSEQ multiplex PCR; TCRdb keeps only in-frame clonotypes and omits some of them. This table has about 100,000 clones, roughly 94% appearing once. Specimen: non-Treg CD4+ T cells sorted from blood. These receptor sequences come from a human donor in good health.

The gene calls are TRBV6-5 and TRBJ2-1; the D gene is possibly TRBD1 (6 bases). CDR3 length: 13 amino acids. Trimming removed 5 bases from V and 8 bases from J, with 13 bases in between. The V gene's germline CDR1 is MNHEY and CDR2 SVGAGI. This CDR3 is CASSRQGIDEQFF. DNA for the CDR3: TGTGCCAGCAGTCGGCAGGGGATCGATGAGCAGTTCTTC.

The chain recombines TRBV7-3 with TRBJ2-1; 11 bases line up with TRBD2. The germline gives CDR1 SGHTA, CDR2 FQGTGA. This CDR3 contains 14 residues. The trim removed 5 bases at V and 6 bases at J, leaving 3 bases unmatched. The CDR3 protein is CASSQGLAANEQFF. The CDR3 region has the DNA TGTGCCAGCAGCCAGGGACTAGCGGCCAATGAGCAGTTCTTC.

The rearrangement joins TRBV10-3 to TRBJ2-7; D remains unclear. The CDR3 contains 12 residues. V was shortened by 5 bases and J by 6 bases, with 11 bases between the two germline ends. In germline, CDR1 is ENHRY, CDR2 SYGVKD. In DNA form, the CDR3 reads TGTGCCATCAGTCTCCATTATTCCGAGCAGTACTTC. Residues: CAISLHYSEQYF.

CDR3 sequence reads: CASSLTGVGNNEQFF. CDR3 DNA sequence: TGTGCCAGCTCACTAACAGGGGTTGGTAACAATGAGCAGTTCTTC. V gene TRBV18 combines with J gene TRBJ2-1; 7 bases line up with TRBD1. The germline gives CDR1 KGHSH, CDR2 LQKENI. V lost 4 bases, J lost 5 bases, and 8 bases stayed unmatched. The CDR3 consists of 15 residues.

The chain carries TRBV9 and TRBJ2-1; D is possibly TRBD2 (5 bases). The germline V gene encodes CDR1 SGDLS and CDR2 YYNGEE. Between the trimmed V and J ends, which lost 4 bases and 5 bases, there was a span of 19 bases. The CDR3 contains 16 residues. CDR3 protein: CASSPRGQRRDNEQFF. The CDR3 DNA sequence: TGTGCCAGCAGCCCAAGAGGGCAGCGCAGAGACAATGAGCAGTTCTTC.

The V and J genes are TRBV5-5 and TRBJ1-5; unclear D gene. With 0 bases removed from V and 0 bases from J, the gap between germline ends came to 7 bases. This CDR3 contains 15 residues. The germline V gene encodes CDR1 SGHKS and CDR2 YYEKEE (reference sequence). The CDR3 sequence: CASSLDSLSNQPQHF. The CDR3, as DNA: TGTGCCAGCAGCTTGGACAGTCTTAGCAATCAGCCCCAGCATTTT.

The chain carries TRBV5-5 and TRBJ2-4; 16 bases map to TRBD2. The CDR3 totals 20 residues. Germline trimming cut 3 bases from V and 7 bases from J; bases unmatched to any gene: 16. Looked up from germline, CDR1 is SGHKS and CDR2 is YYEKEE (reference sequence). DNA for the CDR3: TGTGCCAGCAGCTCCGGGACTAGCGGGAGGGCCAGGGGGCTCGGGAACATTCAGTACTTC. It specifies CASSSGTSGRARGLGNIQYF.

This clone was counted once. The chain uses TRBV28 and TRBJ1-1; a possible D gene is TRBD1 (6 bases). CDR3 length: 17 residues. The germline V gene has CDR1 MDHEN and CDR2 SYDVKM. V was trimmed by 2 bases and J by 5 bases, leaving 21 bases between them. The DNA for the CDR3 is TGTGCCAGCAGTTTAGAGGACAGAAGAGCCCTCCGGACTGAAGCTTTCTTT. Protein product: CASSLEDRRALRTEAFF.

The chain has TRBV20-1 and TRBJ1-2, with D unclear. The V and J ends lost 5 bases and 11 bases respectively, with 12 bases between them. In germline, CDR1 is DFQATT, CDR2 SNEGSKA (reference sequence). CDR3 size: 10 residues. The CDR3 bases are TGCAGTGCTCATTATTATACATACACCTTC. It encodes CSAHYYTYTF.

The chain uses TRBV25-1 and TRBJ2-3; D ambiguous. This CDR3 has 15 amino acids. Germline V lookup: CDR1 MGHDK, CDR2 SYGVNS. Trimming pared 10 bases from V and 2 bases from J, leaving 19 bases between. CDR3: CATQSESPFTDTQYF. CDR3 bases: TGTGCCACACAATCGGAGAGTCCCTTCACAGATACGCAGTATTTT.

This clone was picked up one time. The CDR3 is CASSGQGVQYEQYF. CDR3 coding DNA: TGTGCCAGCAGCGGACAGGGGGTTCAATACGAGCAGTACTTC. This rearrangement joins TRBV28 to TRBJ2-7; 10 nucleotides agree with TRBD1. The germline CDR1 and CDR2 sequences are MDHEN and SYDVKM. The trim removed 6 bases at V and 4 bases at J, leaving 6 bases unmatched. There are 14 residues in the CDR3.

The CDR3 sequence: CASSLGQGSNEQFF. The CDR3 DNA sequence: TGTGCCAGCAGTCTGGGACAGGGATCCAATGAGCAGTTCTTC. The chain is built from TRBV28 and TRBJ2-1, with 9 bases matching TRBD1. CDR1 is MDHEN and CDR2 is SYDVKM in the germline V gene. Germline trimming cut 5 bases from V and 6 bases from J; bases unmatched to any gene: 5. This CDR3 region has 14 residues. The full variable domain, rest sourced from reference TRBV28 and TRBJ2-1, is DVKVTQSSRYLVKRTGEKVFLECVQDMDHENMFWYRQDPGLGLRLIYFSYDVKMKEKGDIPEGYSVSREKKERFSLILESASTNQTSMYLCASSLGQGSNEQFFGPGTRLTVL.

The chain is built from TRBV9 and TRBJ1-5, with 7 nucleotides matching TRBD1. The CDR3 runs to 15 residues. Germline V gene data show CDR1 as SGDLS and CDR2 as YYNGEE. The J segment lost 2 bases and the V segment lost 4 bases, leaving 6 bases of the junction unmatched. CDR3: CASSPTGAGNQPQHF. The CDR3 DNA follows: TGTGCCAGCAGCCCAACAGGGGCCGGCAATCAGCCCCAGCATTTT.

This clone is a singleton in its sample. V gene TRBV11-2 combines with J gene TRBJ2-3; TRBD1 aligns across 9 bases. V was clipped by 3 bases and J by 2 bases; unmatched bases: 3. The germline V gene has CDR1 SGHAT and CDR2 FQNNGV. CDR3 length equals 15 residues. In nucleotides, the CDR3 is TGTGCCAGCAGCTTGGGACAGGGCCACACAGATACGCAGTATTTT. Translating gives CASSLGQGHTDTQYF.

DNA for the CDR3: TGCGCCAGCAGCTTGGGGGAGGGCCGTGGCTACACCTTC. The encoded protein is CASSLGEGRGYTF. The chain links TRBV5-1 to TRBJ1-2; the D is unclear. The CDR3 is 13 amino acids. Germline-derived CDR1 and CDR2 are SGHRS and YFSETQ. V was pared by 0 bases and J by 7 bases, with 10 bases between.